This T cell receptor (beta chain) was documented in a study of blood T cell repertoires in COVID-19. Overall study: The United States, Italy and Spain supplied acute and convalescent COVID-19 samples.

Per germline, CDR1 SGHVS and CDR2 FQNEAQ. The V gene end was trimmed by 1 base and the J gene end by 3 bases; junction bases not matched to a gene: 2. This CDR3 comprises 15 residues. Per the original data handling: Reference gene primer amplification yielded estimated nucleated cell counts. Assay: immunoSEQ multiplex PCR; the TCRdb copy retains only in-frame clones and omits some. V, J and clone size reflect that table, while D and trimming were determined from the DNA. This table holds over 120,000 clones, around nine tenths found once. Sequenced material: peripheral blood. The chain is built from TRBV7-8 and TRBJ2-1; 8 bases are shared with TRBD2. This clonotype originated in a human donor in a cohort sampled during active COVID-19. The CDR3 region has the DNA TGTGCCAGCAGCTTAGTGCGGGGGGACTACAATGAGCAGTTCTTC. Translation: CASSLVRGDYNEQFF. Full variable domain (missing parts from reference TRBV7-8 and TRBJ2-1): GAGVSQSPRYKVAKRGQDVALRCDPISGHVSLFWYQQALGQGPEFLTYFQNEAQLDKSGLPSDRFFAERPEGSVSTLKIQRTQQEDSAVYLCASSLVRGDYNEQFFGPGTRLTVL.